What follows are 24 T cell receptor beta chains derived from one specimen sequenced in a study of T cell repertoires in cytomegalovirus infection. Each CDR3 protein gets one entry after TCRdb re-called the reads with MiXCR. The sample shows approximately 100,000 distinct CDR3 sequences, around 30% of them seen only once. No antigen has been identified for these receptors. The sequencing used CD8+ T cells from cultured PBMCs, collected from culture after CMV antigen stimulation. These receptors all stem from a human donor in good health (CMV status not recorded). Some clones in this sample may be carry-over from other donors' samples.

The rearrangement uses TRBV2 and TRBJ1-6; the D is unclear. CDR1 is SNHLY and CDR2 is FYNNEI in the germline V gene. V lost 8 bases, J lost 7 bases, and 12 bases lay in between. CDR3 size: 13 residues. Here the CDR3 DNA reads TGTGCCAGCCAGGAGTTGAGAAATTCACCCCTCCACTTT. It codes for CASQELRNSPLHF. The whole variable domain, filled in from reference TRBV2 and TRBJ1-6, reads EPEVTQTPSHQVTQMGQEVILRCVPISNHLYFYWYRQILGQKVEFLVSFYNNEISEKSEIFDDQFSVERPDGSNFTLKIRSTKLEDSAMYFCASQELRNSPLHFGNGTRLTVT.

This clonotype was seen at least ten times. This sequence joins TRBV10-3 and TRBJ2-3; a weak D match, TRBD2 (6 bases). The CDR3 extends over 16 amino acids. Trimming removed 6 bases from V and 0 bases from J, with 16 bases in between. Germline V gene lookup returns CDR1 ENHRY and CDR2 SYGVKD. CDR3 amino acids: CAIRADGSASTDTQYF. The CDR3 coding sequence is TGTGCCATCAGGGCAGACGGGAGTGCTAGCACAGATACGCAGTATTTT.

The chain employs TRBV20-1 and TRBJ1-1; a weak D match, TRBD1 (6 bases). Germline-derived CDR1 and CDR2 are DFQATT and SNEGSKA (reference sequence). CDR3 length equals 15 residues. V dropped 5 bases and J dropped 1 base, with 17 bases sitting between them. This CDR3 reads CSAPLAGAGNTEAFF. In DNA, the CDR3 is TGCAGTGCTCCATTGGCAGGGGCAGGGAACACTGAAGCTTTCTTT.

DNA for the CDR3: TGTGCCAGCAGTTTTGTCGGGACAGGGGCGTACGAGCAGTACTTC. This sequence encodes CASSFVGTGAYEQYF. The rearrangement joins TRBV12-3 or TRBV12-4 to TRBJ2-7; TRBD1 matches 10 bases. The CDR3 contains 15 residues. V lost 3 bases, J lost 4 bases, and 6 bases stayed unmatched.

This clonotype occurred a few times. This chain joins TRBV12-3 or TRBV12-4 and TRBJ1-2, with D perhaps TRBD1 (5 bases). With 3 bases removed from V and 7 bases from J, the gap between germline ends came to 12 bases. The CDR3 extends over 13 amino acids. CDR3 sequence: CASSLQGSVGYTF. The CDR3 coding sequence is TGTGCCAGCAGTTTGCAGGGTTCCGTTGGCTACACCTTC.

V and J are TRBV4-1 and TRBJ2-2, with TRBD1 identical over 7 bases. The V gene end was trimmed by 4 bases and the J gene end by 5 bases; junction bases not matched to a gene: 10. There are 16 residues in the CDR3. Per the germline V gene, CDR1 is MGHRA and CDR2 is YSYEKL. As DNA, the CDR3 is TGCGCCAGCAGCCTACAGGACACAGGGGAAACCGGGGAGCTGTTTTTT. This gives the protein CASSLQDTGETGELFF.

This clonotype has more than one count but fewer than ten. The V call is TRBV9, the J call TRBJ1-4, with 9 bases lining up with TRBD1. Germline V CDR1 and CDR2: SGDLS, YYNGEE. This CDR3 has 17 amino acids. The V and J ends lost 0 bases and 4 bases, in that order; junction bases with no gene match: 7. The CDR3 nucleotides are TGTGCCAGCAGCGTAGCTACGGGGGACAGGGTTAATGAAAAACTGTTTTTT. Its protein is CASSVATGDRVNEKLFF.

The J gene is TRBJ1-1, the V gene TRBV28; D unclear. The germline CDR1 and CDR2 sequences are MDHEN and SYDVKM. Between the trimmed V and J ends, which lost 5 bases and 5 bases, there was a span of 15 bases. This CDR3 has 14 amino acids. CDR3 sequence reads: CASSPRAGLTEAFF. In DNA form, the CDR3 reads TGTGCCAGCAGTCCCCGGGCGGGTTTGACTGAAGCTTTCTTT.

The CDR3 coding sequence is TGCAGTGCTTTTCCGGGACTATATTCACCCCTCCACTTT. As protein: CSAFPGLYSPLHF. The chain employs TRBV20-1 and TRBJ1-6; weak D call: TRBD1 (5 bases). Trimming took off 5 bases at V and 8 bases at J, with 13 bases between the two ends. CDR1 and CDR2 from the germline V gene are DFQATT and SNEGSKA (reference sequence). The CDR3 loop spans 13 amino acids.

This sequence joins TRBV9 and TRBJ2-7; no definite D call. V was pared by 3 bases and J by 4 bases, with 11 bases between. This CDR3 is 13 amino acids long. Germline V CDR1 and CDR2: SGDLS, YYNGEE. CDR3 sequence: CASSAISGYEQYF. CDR3 bases: TGTGCCAGCAGCGCTATCTCCGGGTACGAGCAGTACTTC. The whole variable domain, remainder taken from reference TRBV9 and TRBJ2-7, is DSGVTQTPKHLITATGQRVTLRCSPRSGDLSVYWYQQSLDQGLQFLIQYYNGEERAKGNILERFSAQQFPDLHSELNLSSLELGDSALYFCASSAISGYEQYFGPGTRLTVT.

The rearrangement joins TRBV28 to TRBJ1-6; D is possibly TRBD1 (5 bases). The CDR3 length is 15 residues. V was shortened by 5 bases and J by 4 bases, with 12 bases between the two germline ends. The germline CDR1 and CDR2 sequences are MDHEN and SYDVKM. CDR3 amino acids: CASSTRTFYNSPLHF. The CDR3 nucleotides are TGTGCCAGCAGTACACGGACATTTTATAATTCACCCCTCCACTTT.

Regarding this clonotype: Possible read error: a much larger clone is one base away. The chain uses TRBV4-1 and TRBJ2-1, with TRBD2 matching 7 bases. Germline V gene sequence: CDR1 MGHRA, CDR2 YSYEKL. Trimming removed 3 bases from V and 0 bases from J; junction bases left unmatched: 14. The CDR3 runs to 19 residues. The CDR3 DNA follows: TGCGCCAGCAGCCATGTGGGAGGGACCGGTCATGGCTCCTACAATGAGCAGTTCTTC. It translates to CASSHVGGTGHGSYNEQFF.

V is TRBV7-6 and J is TRBJ2-5; the D gene is possibly TRBD1 (5 bases). The ends were cut back, 1 base at V and 4 bases at J, with 13 bases in the middle. Per the germline V gene, CDR1 is SGHVS and CDR2 is FNYEAQ. This CDR3 has 15 residues. CDR3: CASSLVASGSETQYF. DNA for the CDR3: TGTGCCAGCAGCTTAGTCGCCTCAGGGTCAGAGACCCAGTACTTC.

This chain joins TRBV28 and TRBJ2-7, with 9 bases aligning to TRBD1. Trimming cost V 4 bases and J 3 bases; bases outside gene matches: 10. CDR3 size: 16 residues. Germline V gene data show CDR1 as MDHEN and CDR2 as SYDVKM. Here the CDR3 reads CASSSPRDRDFYEQYF. The CDR3 region has the DNA TGTGCCAGCAGTTCCCCCCGGGACAGGGACTTCTACGAGCAGTACTTC.

This clonotype was detected many times. This chain uses TRBV7-6 with TRBJ1-1; 8 bases line up with TRBD1. The CDR3 is 15 amino acids. The germline gives CDR1 SGHVS, CDR2 FNYEAQ. V lost 5 bases and J lost 2; bases outside the gene matches: 7. The CDR3 here is CASSPGTGINTEAFF. The CDR3 DNA reads as TGTGCCAGCAGCCCCGGGACAGGAATAAACACTGAAGCTTTCTTT.

In its sample, this clonotype was seen a few times. V and J are TRBV12-3 or TRBV12-4 and TRBJ2-3; 10 bases line up with TRBD1. With 7 bases clipped from V and 6 bases from J, the junction kept 10 bases outside the gene matches. The length of the CDR3 is 15 residues. CDR3 sequence (DNA): TGTGCCAGCAAAGCCGGGACAGGGGAGATGGATACGCAGTATTTT. Its translation: CASKAGTGEMDTQYF.

The V gene is TRBV12-3 or TRBV12-4, the J gene TRBJ2-1; D is possibly TRBD2 (7 bases). The CDR3 has 10 amino acids. The ends were cut back, 8 bases at V and 9 bases at J, with 8 bases in the middle. This CDR3 is CASRGAEQFF. For the CDR3, the DNA is TGTGCCAGCCGGGGGGCTGAGCAGTTCTTC.

This clonotype has a handful of counts. The chain carries TRBV28 and TRBJ2-2; no definite D call. CDR3 length: 13 residues. V shed 9 bases and J shed 1 base, with 9 bases lying between them. CDR1 is MDHEN and CDR2 is SYDVKM in the germline V gene. Here the CDR3 reads CASASGNTGELFF. The CDR3 DNA sequence: TGTGCCAGTGCCTCGGGGAACACCGGGGAGCTGTTTTTT.

This clonotype was seen a few times. This sequence joins TRBV20-1 and TRBJ2-5; D remains unclear. Germline CDR1 and CDR2: DFQATT and SNEGSKA (reference sequence). The CDR3 has 13 amino acids. The V end lost 5 bases, the J end lost 4 bases, and 14 bases lay between the germline ends. DNA of the CDR3: TGCAGTGCTGACGAACTAACGGGAGAGACCCAGTACTTC. Residues: CSADELTGETQYF.

This clonotype was counted a few times. This chain joins TRBV6-6 and TRBJ2-3; the D gene is possibly TRBD1 (5 bases). CDR1 is MNHNY, CDR2 SVGAGI, per germline (reference sequence). V was cut by 7 bases and J by 11 bases, with 16 bases left in between. The length of the CDR3 is 12 residues. CDR3: CASMVGQGMQYF. The CDR3, as DNA: TGTGCCAGCATGGTGGGGCAGGGCATGCAGTATTTT.

This chain connects TRBV2 to TRBJ1-6, with TRBD1 as a possible D gene (6 bases). Trimming took off 3 bases at V and 7 bases at J, with 10 bases between the two ends. This CDR3 has 14 residues. Per the germline V gene, CDR1 is SNHLY and CDR2 is FYNNEI. The CDR3 bases are TGTGCCAGCAGTGATGACAGGAGGAATTCACCCCTCCACTTT. This encodes CASSDDRRNSPLHF.

There are many counts of this clonotype. The genes are TRBV2 and TRBJ2-3; TRBD2 matches 12 bases. V lost 10 bases, J lost 5 bases, and 10 bases stayed unmatched. In germline, CDR1 is SNHLY, CDR2 FYNNEI. The CDR3 extends over 15 amino acids. CDR3 amino acids: CANKMTSGGGDTQYF. The CDR3 DNA reads as TGTGCCAACAAGATGACTAGCGGGGGCGGAGATACGCAGTATTTT.

The chain is built from TRBV12-3 or TRBV12-4 and TRBJ2-2, with TRBD2 identical over 11 bases. Germline trimming cut 4 bases from V and 0 bases from J; bases unmatched to any gene: 1. The CDR3 runs 16 residues. CDR3 DNA sequence: TGTGCCAGCAGTTATAGCGGGAGGGCGAACACCGGGGAGCTGTTTTTT. Its translation is CASSYSGRANTGELFF.

This clonotype was seen many times. This chain joins TRBV7-2 and TRBJ2-7; 7 bases map to TRBD2. Per the germline V gene, CDR1 is SGHTA and CDR2 is FQGNSA. CDR3 length: 14 residues. J was trimmed by 2 bases and V by 4 bases; bases with no gene match: 5. CDR3 in DNA: TGTGCCAGCAGCTGGGGGGGACTCCCCTACGAGCAGTACTTC. It translates to CASSWGGLPYEQYF.